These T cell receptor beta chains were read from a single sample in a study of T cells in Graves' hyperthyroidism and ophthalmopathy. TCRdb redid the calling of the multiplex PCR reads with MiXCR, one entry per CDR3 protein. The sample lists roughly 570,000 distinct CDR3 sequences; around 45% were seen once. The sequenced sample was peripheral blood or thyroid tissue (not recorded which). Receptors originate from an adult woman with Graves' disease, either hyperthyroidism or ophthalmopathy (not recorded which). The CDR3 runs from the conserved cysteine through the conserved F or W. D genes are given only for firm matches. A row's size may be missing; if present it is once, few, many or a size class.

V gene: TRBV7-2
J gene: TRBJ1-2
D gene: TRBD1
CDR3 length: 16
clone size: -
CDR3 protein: CASSLDGTGIDYGYTF
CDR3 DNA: TGTGCCAGCAGCTTAGACGGGACAGGGATCGACTATGGCTACACCTTC

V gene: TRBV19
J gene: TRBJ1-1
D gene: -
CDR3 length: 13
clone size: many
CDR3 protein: CASSIEGETEAFF
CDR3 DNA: TGTGCCAGTAGTATAGAGGGGGAAACTGAAGCTTTCTTT

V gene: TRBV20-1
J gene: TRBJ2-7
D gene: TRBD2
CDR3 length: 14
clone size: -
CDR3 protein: CSARTGGGSYEQYF
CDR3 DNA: TGCAGTGCTCGGACCGGGGGGGGAAGCTACGAGCAGTACTTC

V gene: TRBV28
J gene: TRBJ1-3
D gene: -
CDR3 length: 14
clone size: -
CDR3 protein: CASSLFMMRNTIYF
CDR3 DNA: TGTGCCAGCAGTTTATTCATGATGCGAAACACCATATATTTT

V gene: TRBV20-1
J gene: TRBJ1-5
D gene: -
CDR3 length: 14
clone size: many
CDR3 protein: CSARGTAENQPQHF
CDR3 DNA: TGCAGTGCTAGAGGGACAGCCGAAAATCAGCCCCAGCATTTT

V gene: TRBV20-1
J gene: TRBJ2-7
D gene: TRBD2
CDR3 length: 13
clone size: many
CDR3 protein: CSAAGERPYEQYF
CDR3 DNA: TGCAGTGCGGCGGGAGAGCGACCCTACGAGCAGTACTTC

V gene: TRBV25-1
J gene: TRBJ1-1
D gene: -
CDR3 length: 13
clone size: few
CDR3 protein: CASTLGMNTEAFF
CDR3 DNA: TGTGCCAGCACCCTCGGAATGAACACTGAAGCTTTCTTT

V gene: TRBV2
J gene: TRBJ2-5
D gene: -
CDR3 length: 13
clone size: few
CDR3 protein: CASSGRSLGTQYF
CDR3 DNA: TGTGCCAGCAGTGGCCGCAGCTTGGGGACCCAGTACTTC

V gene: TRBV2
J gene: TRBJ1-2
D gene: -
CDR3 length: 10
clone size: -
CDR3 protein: CASRLEEDTF
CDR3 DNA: TGTGCCAGCAGACTGGAGGAGGACACCTTC

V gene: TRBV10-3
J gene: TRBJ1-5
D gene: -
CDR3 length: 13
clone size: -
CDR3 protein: CAISGAENQPQHF
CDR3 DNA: TGTGCCATCAGTGGGGCGGAAAATCAGCCCCAGCATTTT

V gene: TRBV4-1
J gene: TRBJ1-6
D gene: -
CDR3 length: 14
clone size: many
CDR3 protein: CASSQERAESPLHF
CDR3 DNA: TGCGCCAGCAGCCAAGAAAGGGCGGAGTCACCCCTCCACTTT

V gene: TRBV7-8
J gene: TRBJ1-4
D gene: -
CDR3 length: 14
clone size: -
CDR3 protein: CASSSGTSGEKLFF
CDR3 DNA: TGTGCCAGCAGCTCAGGGACCAGTGGGGAAAAACTGTTTTTT

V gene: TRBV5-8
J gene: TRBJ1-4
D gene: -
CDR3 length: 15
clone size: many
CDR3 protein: CASSFGRERNEKLFF
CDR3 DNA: TGTGCCAGCAGCTTCGGTCGCGAGAGGAATGAAAAACTGTTTTTT

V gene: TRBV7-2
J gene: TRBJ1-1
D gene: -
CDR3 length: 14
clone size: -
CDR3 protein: CASSLKLVNTEAFF
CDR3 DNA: TGTGCCAGCAGCCTAAAATTGGTGAACACTGAAGCTTTCTTT

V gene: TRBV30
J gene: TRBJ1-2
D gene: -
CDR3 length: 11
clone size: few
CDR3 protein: CAWSEVKGYTF
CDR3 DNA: TGTGCCTGGAGTGAAGTGAAGGGCTACACCTTC

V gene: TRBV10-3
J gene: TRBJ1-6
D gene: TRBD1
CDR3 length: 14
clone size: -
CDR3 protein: CALCGQGRPAPLHF
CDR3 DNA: TGTGCCCTGTGCGGACAGGGGCGTCCCGCACCCCTCCACTTT

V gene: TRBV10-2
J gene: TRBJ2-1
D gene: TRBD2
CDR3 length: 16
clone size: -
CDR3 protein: CASGILAGGRYNEQFF
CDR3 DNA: TGCGCCAGCGGAATTTTAGCGGGAGGGAGGTACAATGAGCAGTTCTTC

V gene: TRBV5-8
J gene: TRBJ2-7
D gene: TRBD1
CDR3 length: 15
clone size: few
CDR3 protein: CASSGDRGQLYEQYF
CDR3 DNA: TGTGCCAGCAGCGGGGACAGGGGGCAACTATACGAGCAGTACTTC